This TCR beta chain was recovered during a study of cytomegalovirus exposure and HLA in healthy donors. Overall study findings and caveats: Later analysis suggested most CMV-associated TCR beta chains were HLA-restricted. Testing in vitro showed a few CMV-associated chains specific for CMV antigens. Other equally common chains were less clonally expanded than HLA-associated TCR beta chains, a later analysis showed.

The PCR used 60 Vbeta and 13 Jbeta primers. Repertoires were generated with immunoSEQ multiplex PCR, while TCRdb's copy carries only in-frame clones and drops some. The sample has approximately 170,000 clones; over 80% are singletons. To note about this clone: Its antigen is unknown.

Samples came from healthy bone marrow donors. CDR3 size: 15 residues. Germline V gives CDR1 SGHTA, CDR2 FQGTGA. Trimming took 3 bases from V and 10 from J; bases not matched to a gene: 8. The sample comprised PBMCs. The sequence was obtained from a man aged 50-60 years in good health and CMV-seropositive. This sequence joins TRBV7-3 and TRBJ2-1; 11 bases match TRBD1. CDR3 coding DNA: TGTGCCAGCAGCTTGGTCACGGGACAGGGGGGGGAGCAGTTCTTC. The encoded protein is CASSLVTGQGGEQFF. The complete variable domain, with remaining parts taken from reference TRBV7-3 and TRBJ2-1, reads GAGVSQTPSNKVTEKGKYVELRCDPISGHTALYWYRQSLGQGPEFLIYFQGTGAADDSGLPNDRFFAVRPEGSVSTLKIQRTERGDSAVYLCASSLVTGQGGEQFFGPGTRLTVL.